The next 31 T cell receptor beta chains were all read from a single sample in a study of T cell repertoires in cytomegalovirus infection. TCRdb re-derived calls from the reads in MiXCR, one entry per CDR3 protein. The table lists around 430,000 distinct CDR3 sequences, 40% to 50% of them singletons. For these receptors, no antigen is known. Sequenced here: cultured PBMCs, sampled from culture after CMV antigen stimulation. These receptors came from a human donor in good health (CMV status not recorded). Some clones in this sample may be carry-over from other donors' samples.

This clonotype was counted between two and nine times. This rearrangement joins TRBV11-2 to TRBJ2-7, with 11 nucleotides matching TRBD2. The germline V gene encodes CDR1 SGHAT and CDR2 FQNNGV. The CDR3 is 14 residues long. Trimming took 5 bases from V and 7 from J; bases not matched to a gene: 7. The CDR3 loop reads CASSATSGRGEQYF. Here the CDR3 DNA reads TGTGCCAGCAGCGCTACTAGCGGGAGAGGGGAGCAGTACTTC.

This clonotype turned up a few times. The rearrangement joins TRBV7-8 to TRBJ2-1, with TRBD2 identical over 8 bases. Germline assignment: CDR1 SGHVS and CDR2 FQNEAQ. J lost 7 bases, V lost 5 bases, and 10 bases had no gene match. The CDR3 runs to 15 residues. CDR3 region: CASSHLGSGVNEQFF. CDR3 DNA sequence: TGTGCCAGCAGCCATCTAGGTAGCGGGGTAAATGAGCAGTTCTTC. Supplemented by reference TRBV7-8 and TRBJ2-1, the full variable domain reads GAGVSQSPRYKVAKRGQDVALRCDPISGHVSLFWYQQALGQGPEFLTYFQNEAQLDKSGLPSDRFFAERPEGSVSTLKIQRTQQEDSAVYLCASSHLGSGVNEQFFGPGTRLTVL.

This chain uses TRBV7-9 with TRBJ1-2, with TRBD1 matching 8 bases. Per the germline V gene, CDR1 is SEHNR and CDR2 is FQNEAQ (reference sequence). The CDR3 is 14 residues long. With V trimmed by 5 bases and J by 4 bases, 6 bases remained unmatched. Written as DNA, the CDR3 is TGTGCCAGCAGCCCCGGACAGGGAGTCTATGGCTACACCTTC. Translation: CASSPGQGVYGYTF.

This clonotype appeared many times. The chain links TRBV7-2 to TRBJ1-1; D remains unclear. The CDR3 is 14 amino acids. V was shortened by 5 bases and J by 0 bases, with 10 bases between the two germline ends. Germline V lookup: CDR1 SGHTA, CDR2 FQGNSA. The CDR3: CASSIPGMNTEAFF. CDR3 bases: TGTGCCAGCAGCATCCCCGGGATGAACACTGAAGCTTTCTTT.

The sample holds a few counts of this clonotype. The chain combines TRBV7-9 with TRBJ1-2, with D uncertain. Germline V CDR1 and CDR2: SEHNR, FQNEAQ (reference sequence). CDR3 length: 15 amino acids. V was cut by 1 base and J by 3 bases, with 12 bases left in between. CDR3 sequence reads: CASSLDRYQDYGYTF. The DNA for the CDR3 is TGTGCCAGCAGCTTAGATCGTTACCAAGACTATGGCTACACCTTC.

The CDR3 DNA reads TGTGCCAGCACCCGGGGAGGGGCAGGGTACGCAGATACGCAGTATTTT. This encodes CASTRGGAGYADTQYF. V usage is TRBV7-2 and J usage is TRBJ2-3, with 7 bases identical to TRBD2. Germline lookup yields CDR1 SGHTA and CDR2 FQGNSA. V was clipped by 7 bases and J by 4 bases; unmatched bases: 14. This CDR3 has 16 residues.

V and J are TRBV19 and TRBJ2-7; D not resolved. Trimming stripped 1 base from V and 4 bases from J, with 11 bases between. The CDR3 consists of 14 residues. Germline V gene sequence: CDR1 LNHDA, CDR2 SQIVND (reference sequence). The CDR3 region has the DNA TGTGCCAGTAGTATAGGTTACGGCGGATACGAGCAGTACTTC. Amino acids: CASSIGYGGYEQYF.

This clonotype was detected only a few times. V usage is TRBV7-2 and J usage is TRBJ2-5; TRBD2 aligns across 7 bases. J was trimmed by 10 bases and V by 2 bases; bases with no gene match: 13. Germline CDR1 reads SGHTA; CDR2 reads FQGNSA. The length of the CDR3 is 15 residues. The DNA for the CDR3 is TGTGCCAGCAGCTTAAGGGGAGGACTAGTAAGGGGCCAGTACTTC. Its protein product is CASSLRGGLVRGQYF.

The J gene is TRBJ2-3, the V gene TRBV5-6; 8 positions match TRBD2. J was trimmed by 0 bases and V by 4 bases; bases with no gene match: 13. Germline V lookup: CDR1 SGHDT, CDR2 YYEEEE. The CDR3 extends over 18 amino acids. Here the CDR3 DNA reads TGTGCCAGCAGCGCTCTCCCCGGACTAGCCTCTAGCACAGATACGCAGTATTTT. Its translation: CASSALPGLASSTDTQYF.

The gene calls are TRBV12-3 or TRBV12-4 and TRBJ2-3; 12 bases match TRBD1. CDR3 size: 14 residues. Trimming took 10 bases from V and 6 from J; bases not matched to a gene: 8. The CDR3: CAISGTGGVDTQYF. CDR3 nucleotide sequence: TGTGCCATCTCCGGGACAGGGGGCGTCGATACGCAGTATTTT.

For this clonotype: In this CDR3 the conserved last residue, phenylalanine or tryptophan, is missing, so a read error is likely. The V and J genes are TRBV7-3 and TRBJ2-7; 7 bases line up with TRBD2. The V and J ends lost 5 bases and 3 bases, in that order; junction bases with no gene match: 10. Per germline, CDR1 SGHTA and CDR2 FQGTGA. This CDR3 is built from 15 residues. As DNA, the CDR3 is TGTGCCAGCAGCCCTAGCGGCGGCCGGGTCTACGAGCAGTACCTC. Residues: CASSPSGGRVYEQYL.

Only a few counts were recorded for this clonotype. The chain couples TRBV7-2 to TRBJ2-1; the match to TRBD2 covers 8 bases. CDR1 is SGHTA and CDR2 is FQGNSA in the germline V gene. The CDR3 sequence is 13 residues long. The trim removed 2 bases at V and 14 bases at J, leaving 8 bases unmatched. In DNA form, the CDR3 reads TGTGCCAGCAGCTTACGACGGGAGGGGGAGGAGTTCTTC. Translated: CASSLRREGEEFF.

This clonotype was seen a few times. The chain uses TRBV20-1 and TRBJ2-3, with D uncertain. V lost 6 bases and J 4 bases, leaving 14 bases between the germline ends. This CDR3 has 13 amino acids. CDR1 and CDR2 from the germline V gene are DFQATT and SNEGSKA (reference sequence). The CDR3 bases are TGCAGTGCCGATAAGGGCAAGGCAGATACGCAGTATTTT. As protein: CSADKGKADTQYF.

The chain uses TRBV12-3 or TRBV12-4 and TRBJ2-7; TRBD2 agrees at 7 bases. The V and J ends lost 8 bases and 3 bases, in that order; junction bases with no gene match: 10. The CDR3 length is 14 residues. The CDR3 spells CASAGQAGLYEQYF. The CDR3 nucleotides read TGTGCCAGCGCCGGTCAAGCGGGACTCTACGAGCAGTACTTC.

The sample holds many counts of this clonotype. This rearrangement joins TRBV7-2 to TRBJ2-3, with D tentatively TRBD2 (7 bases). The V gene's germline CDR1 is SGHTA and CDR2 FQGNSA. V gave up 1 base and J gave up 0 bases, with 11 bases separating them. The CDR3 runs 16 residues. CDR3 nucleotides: TGTGCCAGCAGCTTAGGTGGGAGGGGGAGCACAGATACGCAGTATTTT. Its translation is CASSLGGRGSTDTQYF.

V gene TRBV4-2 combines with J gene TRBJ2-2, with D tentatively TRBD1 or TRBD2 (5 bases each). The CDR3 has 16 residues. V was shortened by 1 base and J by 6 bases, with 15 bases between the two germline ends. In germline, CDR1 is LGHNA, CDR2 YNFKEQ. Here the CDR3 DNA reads TGTGCCAGCAGCCAAGCGTACCCTAGCAGGGCCGGGGAGCTGTTTTTT. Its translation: CASSQAYPSRAGELFF.

CDR3 DNA sequence: TGTGCCATCGGCCCGGCGGGGGGGCTCGGGGAGCTGTTTTTT. Translation gives CAIGPAGGLGELFF. The chain couples TRBV15 to TRBJ2-2, with TRBD2 matching over 9 bases. V was pared by 10 bases and J by 7 bases, with 10 bases of the junction left unmatched. The CDR3 has 14 residues. CDR1 is LNHNV, CDR2 YYDKDF, per germline (reference sequence).

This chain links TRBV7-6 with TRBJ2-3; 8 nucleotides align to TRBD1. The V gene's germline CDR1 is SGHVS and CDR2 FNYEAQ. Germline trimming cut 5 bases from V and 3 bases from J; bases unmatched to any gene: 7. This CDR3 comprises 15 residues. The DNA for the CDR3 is TGTGCCAGCAGCCCCGGGACAGGCCTGACAGATACGCAGTATTTT. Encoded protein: CASSPGTGLTDTQYF.

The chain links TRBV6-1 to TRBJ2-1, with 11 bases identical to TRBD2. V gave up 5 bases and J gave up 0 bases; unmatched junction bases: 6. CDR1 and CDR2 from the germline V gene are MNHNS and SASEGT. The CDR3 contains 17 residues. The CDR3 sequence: CASSPTSGVSSYNEQFF. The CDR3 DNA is TGTGCCAGCAGTCCGACTAGCGGGGTGAGCTCCTACAATGAGCAGTTCTTC.

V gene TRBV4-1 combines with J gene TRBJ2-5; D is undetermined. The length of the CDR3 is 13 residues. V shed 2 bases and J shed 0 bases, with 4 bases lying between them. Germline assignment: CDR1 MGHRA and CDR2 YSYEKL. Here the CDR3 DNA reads TGCGCCAGCAGCCAACTGTACCAAGAGACCCAGTACTTC. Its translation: CASSQLYQETQYF.

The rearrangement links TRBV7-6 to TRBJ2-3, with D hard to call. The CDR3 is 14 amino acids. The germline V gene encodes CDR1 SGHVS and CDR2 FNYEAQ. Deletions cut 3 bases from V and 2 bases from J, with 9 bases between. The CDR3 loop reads CASSFAGPTDTQYF. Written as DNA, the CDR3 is TGTGCCAGCAGCTTTGCTGGACCCACAGATACGCAGTATTTT.

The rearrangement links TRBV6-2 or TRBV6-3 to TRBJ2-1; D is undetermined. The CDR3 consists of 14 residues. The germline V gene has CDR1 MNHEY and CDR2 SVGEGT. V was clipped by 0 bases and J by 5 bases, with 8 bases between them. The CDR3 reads CASSYSSQNNEQFF. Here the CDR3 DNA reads TGTGCCAGCAGTTACTCTAGTCAGAACAATGAGCAGTTCTTC.

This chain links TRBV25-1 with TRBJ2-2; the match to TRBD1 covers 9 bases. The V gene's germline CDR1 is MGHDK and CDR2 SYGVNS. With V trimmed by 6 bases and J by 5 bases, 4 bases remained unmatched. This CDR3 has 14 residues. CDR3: CASSFGQGTGELFF. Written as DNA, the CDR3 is TGTGCCAGCAGCTTCGGACAGGGGACCGGGGAGCTGTTTTTT.

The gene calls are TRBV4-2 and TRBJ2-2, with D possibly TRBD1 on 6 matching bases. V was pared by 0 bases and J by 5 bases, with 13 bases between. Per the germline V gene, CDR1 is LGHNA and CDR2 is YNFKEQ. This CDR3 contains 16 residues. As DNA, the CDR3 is TGTGCCAGCAGCCAAGAAATCACAGGGTATACCGGGGAGCTGTTTTTT. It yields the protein CASSQEITGYTGELFF.

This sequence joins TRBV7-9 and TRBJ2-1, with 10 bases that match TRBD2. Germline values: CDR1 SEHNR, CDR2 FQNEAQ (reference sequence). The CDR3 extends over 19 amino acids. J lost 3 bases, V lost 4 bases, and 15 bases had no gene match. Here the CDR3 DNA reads TGTGCCAGCAGCTCCCGGGCAGCGGGAGGGCGGCGGGGCTACAATGAGCAGTTCTTC. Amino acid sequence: CASSSRAAGGRRGYNEQFF. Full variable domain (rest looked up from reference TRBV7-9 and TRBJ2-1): DTGVSQNPRHKITKRGQNVTFRCDPISEHNRLYWYRQTLGQGPEFLTYFQNEAQLEKSRLLSDRFSAERPKGSFSTLEIQRTEQGDSAMYLCASSSRAAGGRRGYNEQFFGPGTRLTVL.

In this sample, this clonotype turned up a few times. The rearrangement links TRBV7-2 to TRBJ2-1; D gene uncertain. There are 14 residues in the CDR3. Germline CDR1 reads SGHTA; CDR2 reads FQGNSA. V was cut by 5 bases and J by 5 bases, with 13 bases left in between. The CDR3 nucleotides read TGTGCCAGCAGCAGGGTAGCTGCAAACAATGAGCAGTTCTTC. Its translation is CASSRVAANNEQFF.

The CDR3 sequence: CASSLAEDSPPFF. CDR3 nucleotides: TGTGCCAGCAGCTTAGCGGAGGACTCCCCGCCGTTCTTC. The V and J genes are TRBV7-8 and TRBJ2-1; maybe TRBD2 (5 bases). Germline CDR1 and CDR2: SGHVS and FQNEAQ. Trimming took 0 bases from V and 15 from J, leaving 15 bases between them. The CDR3 is made up of 13 amino acids.

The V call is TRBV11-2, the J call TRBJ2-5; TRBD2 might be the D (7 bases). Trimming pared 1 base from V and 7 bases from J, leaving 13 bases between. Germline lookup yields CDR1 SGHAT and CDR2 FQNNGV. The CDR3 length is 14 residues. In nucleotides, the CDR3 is TGTGCCAGCAGCTTAGGGGGGGGCGGGGGGACCCAGTACTTC. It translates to CASSLGGGGGTQYF. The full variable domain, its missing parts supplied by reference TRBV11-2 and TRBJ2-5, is EAGVAQSPRYKIIEKRQSVAFWCNPISGHATLYWYQQILGQGPKLLIQFQNNGVVDDSQLPKDRFSAERLKGVDSTLKIQPAKLEDSAVYLCASSLGGGGGTQYFGPGTRLLVL.

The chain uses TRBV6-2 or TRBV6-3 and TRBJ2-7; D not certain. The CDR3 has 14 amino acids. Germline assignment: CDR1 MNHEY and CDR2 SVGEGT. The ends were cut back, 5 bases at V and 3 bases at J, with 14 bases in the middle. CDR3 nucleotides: TGTGCCAGCAGTGATCTAGGCAGAATCTACGAGCAGTACTTC. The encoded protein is CASSDLGRIYEQYF.

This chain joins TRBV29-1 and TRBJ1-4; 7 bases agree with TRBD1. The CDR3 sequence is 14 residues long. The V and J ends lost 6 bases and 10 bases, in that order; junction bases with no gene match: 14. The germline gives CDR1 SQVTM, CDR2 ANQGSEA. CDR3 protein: CSVKFGTEEGKLFF. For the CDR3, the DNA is TGCAGCGTAAAATTTGGGACAGAGGAGGGAAAACTGTTTTTT.

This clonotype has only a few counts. CDR3 sequence: CASSHPGGLALREQFF. CDR3 bases: TGTGCCAGCAGCCACCCCGGTGGGCTAGCATTGAGGGAGCAGTTCTTC. The chain has TRBV7-9 and TRBJ2-1; the D gene is possibly TRBD2 (5 bases). Trimming pared 5 bases from V and 10 bases from J, leaving 24 bases between. CDR3 length: 16 residues. Germline V gives CDR1 SEHNR, CDR2 FQNEAQ (reference sequence).